The 11 T cell receptor beta chains presented below share a single source sample, sequenced in a study of T cells in localized non-small cell lung cancer. Using immunoSEQ multiplex PCR, the repertoire was profiled, and TCRdb retains in-frame clones only, with some absent. Among thousands of clones listed, 85% were seen once. The sequenced sample was PBMCs, obtained before any cancer treatment. The receptors originated from a woman aged 40-75 years with stage II lung adenocarcinoma.

The chain has TRBV7-2 and TRBJ2-1; a possible D gene is TRBD1 (6 bases). This CDR3 is 14 amino acids long. Trimming left V 2 bases short and J 6 bases short, with 11 bases between. Germline V lookup: CDR1 SGHTA, CDR2 FQGNSA. DNA for the CDR3: TGTGCCAGCAGCTTATCTACAGGGACCAATGAGCAGTTCTTC. Its translation: CASSLSTGTNEQFF.

CDR3 DNA sequence: TGTGCCAGCAGCTCCATGGAGGGGAGGGAGCTGTTTTTT. Protein sequence: CASSSMEGRELFF. This chain connects TRBV7-2 to TRBJ2-2; D is possibly TRBD2 (6 bases). Trimming removed 4 bases from V and 9 bases from J, with 12 bases in between. The CDR3 has 13 amino acids. Germline CDR1 reads SGHTA; CDR2 reads FQGNSA.

The table lists this clone with a count of one. The CDR3 DNA reads TGTGCCAGCAGCTTACAGGGCCGGGTTCTCTCTGGAAACACCATATATTTT. It encodes CASSLQGRVLSGNTIYF. The rearrangement joins TRBV7-8 to TRBJ1-3; tentative D call: TRBD1 (5 bases). The CDR3 spans 17 residues. V was shortened by 2 bases and J by 0 bases, with 14 bases between the two germline ends. Per germline, CDR1 SGHVS and CDR2 FQNEAQ.

CDR3 loop: CASSTPGADTQYF. The CDR3 nucleotides read TGTGCCAGTAGCACCCCAGGGGCAGATACGCAGTATTTT. The V and J genes are TRBV19 and TRBJ2-3; tentatively, D is TRBD1 (6 bases). The CDR3 is made up of 13 amino acids. Trimming shortened V by 6 bases and J by 4 bases, and 11 bases separated the two germline ends. Germline CDR1 reads LNHDA; CDR2 reads SQIVND (reference sequence). The full variable domain, completed using reference TRBV19 and TRBJ2-3, is DGGITQSPKYLFRKEGQNVTLSCEQNLNHDAMYWYRQDPGQGLRLIYYSQIVNDFQKGDIAEGYSVSREKKESFPLTVTSAQKNPTAFYLCASSTPGADTQYFGPGTRLTVL.

This rearrangement joins TRBV30 to TRBJ1-5, with a possible D match to TRBD1 (6 bases). The CDR3 runs 15 residues. Trimming stripped 1 base from V and 7 bases from J, with 17 bases between. Germline V gene data show CDR1 as GTSNPN and CDR2 as SVGIG (reference sequence). In nucleotides, the CDR3 is TGTGCCTGGAGTGATGGACAGCTGTCATACCAGCCCCAGCATTTT. Amino acid sequence: CAWSDGQLSYQPQHF.

A remark on this clone: One end of the junction is discordant with germline, which a read error may explain. The V call is TRBV7-2, the J call TRBJ2-3, with 8 bases lining up with TRBD1. This CDR3 is 16 amino acids long. Germline-derived CDR1 and CDR2 are SGHTA and FQGNSA. The CDR3 DNA reads TGTGCCAGCAGCTTAGCCCGGGGGTCGGGGACAGGTACGCAGTATTTT. It encodes CASSLARGSGTGTQYF.

This clone appeared once. The chain joins TRBV7-6 to TRBJ2-7, with 10 bases fitting TRBD2. CDR3 size: 18 residues. Germline CDR1 SGHVS, CDR2 FNYEAQ. V dropped 3 bases and J dropped 4; count of bases not matched to a gene: 15. The DNA for the CDR3 is TGTGCCAGCAGCTTGGCAGCGGGGGGGGTCCCCCGGCCTTACGAGCAGTACTTC. Its translation: CASSLAAGGVPRPYEQYF.

V is TRBV2 and J is TRBJ1-2; 9 bases agree with TRBD1. The CDR3 has 14 amino acids. With 7 bases clipped from V and 5 bases from J, the junction kept 8 bases outside the gene matches. Germline V gives CDR1 SNHLY, CDR2 FYNNEI. The CDR3 DNA follows: TGTGCCAGCACCTTACCGGGACAGGGTTATGGCTACACCTTC. Translated: CASTLPGQGYGYTF.

The V gene is TRBV4-3, the J gene TRBJ2-5, with 10 positions matching TRBD1. CDR1 and CDR2 from the germline V gene are LGHNA and YSLEER. The CDR3 contains 16 residues. V shed 0 bases and J 7 bases; nucleotides not matched to a gene: 8. In nucleotides, the CDR3 is TGCGCCAGCAGCCAAGAGGCAGGGGACAGGGGAGGGACCCAGTACTTC. Translating it yields CASSQEAGDRGGTQYF.

CDR3 bases: TGTGCCAGCAGCTTGAGGTTAGCAAATGAGCAGTTCTTC. Translated, it gives CASSLRLANEQFF. The gene calls are TRBV7-6 and TRBJ2-1; no clear D gene. This CDR3 has 13 residues. Trimming shortened V by 3 bases and J by 7 bases, and 10 bases separated the two germline ends. Germline CDR1 SGHVS, CDR2 FNYEAQ.

This clone has only one observation. The chain employs TRBV5-4 and TRBJ2-7; 9 bases are shared with TRBD1. J was trimmed by 6 bases and V by 2 bases; bases with no gene match: 6. Germline V gene data show CDR1 as SGHNT and CDR2 as YYREEE (reference sequence). This CDR3 comprises 14 residues. The CDR3 is CASSFGQGIGEQYF. The DNA for the CDR3 is TGTGCCAGCAGCTTCGGACAGGGGATCGGCGAGCAGTACTTC.